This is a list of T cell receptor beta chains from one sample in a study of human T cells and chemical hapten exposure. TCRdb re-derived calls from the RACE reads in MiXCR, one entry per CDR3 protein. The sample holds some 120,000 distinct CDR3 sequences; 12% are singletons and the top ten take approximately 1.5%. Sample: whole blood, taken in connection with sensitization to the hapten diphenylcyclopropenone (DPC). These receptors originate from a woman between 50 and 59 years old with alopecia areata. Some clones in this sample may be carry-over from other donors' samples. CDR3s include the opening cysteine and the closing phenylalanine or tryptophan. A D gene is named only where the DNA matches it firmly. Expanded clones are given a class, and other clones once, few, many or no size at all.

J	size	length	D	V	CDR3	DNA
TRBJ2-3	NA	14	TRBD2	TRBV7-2	CASSLAGGVDTQYF	TGTGCCAGCAGCTTGGCGGGGGGCGTAGATACGCAGTATTTT
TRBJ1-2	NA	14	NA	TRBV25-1	CASSDMGLYYGYTF	TGTGCCAGCAGTGACATGGGACTATACTACGGCTACACCTTC
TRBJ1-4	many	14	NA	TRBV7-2	CASSPQATNEKLFF	TGTGCCAGCAGCCCACAAGCAACTAATGAAAAACTGTTTTTT
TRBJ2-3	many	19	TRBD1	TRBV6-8	CASSARQGSSVDGTDTQYF	TGTGCCAGCAGTGCCCGACAGGGATCCAGCGTGGATGGCACAGATACGCAGTATTTT
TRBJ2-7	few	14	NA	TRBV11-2	CASSYASTIYEQYF	TGTGCCAGCAGCTACGCGTCTACGATATACGAGCAGTACTTC
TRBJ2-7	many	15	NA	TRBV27	CASSLRGQSLYEQYF	TGTGCCAGCAGTTTACGGGGGCAGAGTCTCTACGAGCAGTACTTC
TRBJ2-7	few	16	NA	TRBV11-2	CASSLATFGGGYEQYF	TGTGCCAGCAGCTTAGCCACCTTTGGGGGAGGCTACGAGCAGTACTTC
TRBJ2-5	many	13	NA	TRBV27	CASSLVWEETQYF	TGTGCCAGCAGTTTGGTTTGGGAAGAGACCCAGTACTTC
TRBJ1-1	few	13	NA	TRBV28	CASGRHVNTEAFF	TGTGCCAGCGGCCGACATGTGAACACTGAAGCTTTCTTT
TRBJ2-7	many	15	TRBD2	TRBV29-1	CSVAKNAGAYYEQYF	TGCAGCGTTGCGAAGAACGCGGGAGCTTACTACGAGCAGTACTTC
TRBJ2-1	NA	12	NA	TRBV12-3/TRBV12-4	CASSFLVGEQFF	TGTGCCAGCAGTTTTCTTGTCGGGGAGCAGTTCTTC
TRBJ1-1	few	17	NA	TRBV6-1	CASQMYGTGARDTEAFF	TGTGCCAGCCAGATGTACGGGACTGGGGCACGGGACACTGAAGCTTTCTTT
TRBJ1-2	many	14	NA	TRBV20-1	CSAIVFGQRYGYTF	TGCAGTGCTATTGTCTTCGGACAGCGCTATGGCTACACCTTC
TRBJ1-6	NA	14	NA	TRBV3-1	CASSQASYNSPLHF	TGTGCCAGCAGCCAAGCAAGCTATAATTCACCCCTCCACTTT
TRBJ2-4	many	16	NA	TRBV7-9	CASSFVRGLAKNIQYF	TGTGCCAGCAGCTTCGTCCGGGGGCTGGCCAAAAACATTCAGTACTTC
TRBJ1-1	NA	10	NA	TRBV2	CASAAEEAFF	TGTGCCTCCGCGGCGGAGGAAGCTTTCTTT
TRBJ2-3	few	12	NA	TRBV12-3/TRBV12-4	CASGVSTDTQYF	TGTGCCAGCGGGGTCTCCACAGATACGCAGTATTTT
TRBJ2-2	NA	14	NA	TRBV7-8	CASSLDDNTGELFF	TGTGCCAGCAGCTTGGACGACAACACCGGGGAGCTGTTTTTT
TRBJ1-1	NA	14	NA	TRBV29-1	CSVRPVGGYTEAFF	TGCAGCGTTCGTCCCGTGGGTGGGTACACTGAAGCTTTCTTT
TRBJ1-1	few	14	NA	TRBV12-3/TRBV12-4	CASTYGQTNTEAFF	TGTGCCAGCACCTACGGACAGACGAACACTGAAGCTTTCTTT
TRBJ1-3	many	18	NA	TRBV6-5	CASSYSTSTEHSGNTIYF	TGTGCCAGCAGTTACTCCACGTCGACGGAGCACTCTGGAAACACCATATATTTT